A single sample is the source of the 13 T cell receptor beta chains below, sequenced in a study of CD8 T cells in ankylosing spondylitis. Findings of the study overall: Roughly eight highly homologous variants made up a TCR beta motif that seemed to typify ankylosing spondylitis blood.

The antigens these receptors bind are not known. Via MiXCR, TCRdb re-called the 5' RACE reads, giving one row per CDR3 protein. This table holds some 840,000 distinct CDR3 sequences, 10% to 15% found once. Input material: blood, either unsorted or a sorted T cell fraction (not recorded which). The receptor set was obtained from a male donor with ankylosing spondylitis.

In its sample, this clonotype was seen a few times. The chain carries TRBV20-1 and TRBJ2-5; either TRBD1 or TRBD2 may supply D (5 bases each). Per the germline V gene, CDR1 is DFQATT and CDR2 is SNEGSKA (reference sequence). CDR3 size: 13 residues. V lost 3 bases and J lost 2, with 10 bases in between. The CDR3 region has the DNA TGCAGTGCTAGCTACGAGGGGCAAGAGACCCAGTACTTC. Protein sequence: CSASYEGQETQYF.

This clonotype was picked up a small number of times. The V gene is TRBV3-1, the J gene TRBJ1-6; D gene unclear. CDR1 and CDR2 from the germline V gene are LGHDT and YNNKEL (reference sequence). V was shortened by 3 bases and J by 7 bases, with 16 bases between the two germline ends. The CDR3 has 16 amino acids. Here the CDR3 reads CASSHGHPAANSPLHF. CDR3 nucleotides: TGTGCCAGCAGCCACGGTCACCCAGCGGCCAATTCACCCCTCCACTTT.

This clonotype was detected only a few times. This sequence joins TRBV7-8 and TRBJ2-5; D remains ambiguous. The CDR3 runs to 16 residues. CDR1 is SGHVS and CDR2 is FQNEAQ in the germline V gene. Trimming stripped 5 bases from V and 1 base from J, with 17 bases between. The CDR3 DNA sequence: TGTGCCAGCAGCGGAAGACGTACGTCAGGCCAAGAGACCCAGTACTTC. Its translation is CASSGRRTSGQETQYF.

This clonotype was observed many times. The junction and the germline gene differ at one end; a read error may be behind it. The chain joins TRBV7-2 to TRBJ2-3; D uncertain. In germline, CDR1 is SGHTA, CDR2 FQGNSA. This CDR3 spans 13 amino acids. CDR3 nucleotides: TGCGCCAGCAGCTTGGCCTTCACAGATACGCAGTATTTT. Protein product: CASSLAFTDTQYF. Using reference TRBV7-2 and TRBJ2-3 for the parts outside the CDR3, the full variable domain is GAGVSQSPSNKVTEKGKDVELRCDPISGHTALYWYRQSLGQGLEFLIYFQGNSAPDKSGLPSDRFSAERTGGSVSTLTIQRTQQEDSAVYLCASSLAFTDTQYFGPGTRLTVL.

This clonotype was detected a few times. The CDR3 is CASSRRQGAQSNQPQHF. The CDR3 region has the DNA TGTGCCAGCAGCCGGCGACAGGGGGCTCAGAGCAATCAGCCCCAGCATTTT. The rearrangement links TRBV11-3 to TRBJ1-5, with TRBD1 matching over 10 bases. The CDR3 consists of 17 residues. CDR1 is SGHNT and CDR2 is YENEEA in the germline V gene. V was clipped by 5 bases and J by 1 base; unmatched bases: 8.

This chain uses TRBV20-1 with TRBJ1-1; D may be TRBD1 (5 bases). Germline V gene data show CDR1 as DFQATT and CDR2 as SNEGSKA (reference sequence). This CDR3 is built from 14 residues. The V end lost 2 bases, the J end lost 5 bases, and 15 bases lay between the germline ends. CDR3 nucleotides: TGCAGTGCTAGATGGGGGTGGTCGGGAACTGAAGCTTTCTTT. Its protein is CSARWGWSGTEAFF.

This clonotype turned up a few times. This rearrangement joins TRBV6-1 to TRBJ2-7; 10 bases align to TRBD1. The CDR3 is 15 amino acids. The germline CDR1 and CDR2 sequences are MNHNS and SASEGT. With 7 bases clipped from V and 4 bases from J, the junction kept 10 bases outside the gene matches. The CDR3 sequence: CASTRTGGVLYEQYF. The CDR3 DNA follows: TGTGCCAGCACGCGGACAGGGGGAGTCTTATACGAGCAGTACTTC.

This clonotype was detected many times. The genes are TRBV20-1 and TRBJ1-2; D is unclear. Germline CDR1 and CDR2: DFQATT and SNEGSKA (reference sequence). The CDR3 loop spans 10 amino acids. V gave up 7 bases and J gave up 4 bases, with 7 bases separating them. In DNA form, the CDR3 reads TGCAGTGTGGCCTTCTATGGCTACACCTTC. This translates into CSVAFYGYTF.

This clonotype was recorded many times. Written as DNA, the CDR3 is TGTGCCAGCAGTGACCGGCAGGGGAGCACAGATACGCAGTATTTT. It codes for CASSDRQGSTDTQYF. J is TRBJ2-3 and V is TRBV6-1; possible D gene TRBD1, 6 bases. Trimming pared 3 bases from V and 0 bases from J, leaving 10 bases between. CDR1 and CDR2 from the germline V gene are MNHNS and SASEGT. There are 15 residues in the CDR3.

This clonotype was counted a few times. CDR3 nucleotide sequence: TGCGCCAGCAGCTTGGCCAGCGACAGTTTCTATGGCTACACCTTC. Protein sequence: CASSLASDSFYGYTF. The rearrangement uses TRBV5-1 and TRBJ1-2, with D possibly matching TRBD1 (5 bases). Germline CDR1 reads SGHRS; CDR2 reads YFSETQ. Trimming removed 0 bases at V and 4 bases at J, with 13 bases between. The CDR3 spans 15 residues. Together with reference TRBV5-1 and TRBJ1-2, the CDR3 gives the full variable domain: KAGVTQTPRYLIKTRGQQVTLSCSPISGHRSVSWYQQTPGQGLQFLFEYFSETQRNKGNFPGRFSGRQFSNSRSEMNVSTLELGDSALYLCASSLASDSFYGYTFGSGTRLTVV.

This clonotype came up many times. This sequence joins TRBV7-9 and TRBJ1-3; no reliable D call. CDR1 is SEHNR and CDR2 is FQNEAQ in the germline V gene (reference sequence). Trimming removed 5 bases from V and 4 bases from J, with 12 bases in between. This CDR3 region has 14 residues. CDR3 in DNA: TGTGCCAGCAGCATCCAGTGGGTGGGAAACACCATATATTTT. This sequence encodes CASSIQWVGNTIYF.

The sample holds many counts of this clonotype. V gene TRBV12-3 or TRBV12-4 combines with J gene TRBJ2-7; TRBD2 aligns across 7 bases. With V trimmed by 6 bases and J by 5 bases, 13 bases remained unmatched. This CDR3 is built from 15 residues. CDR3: CASSLMGLRRDEQYF. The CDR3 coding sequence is TGTGCCAGCAGCCTTATGGGACTACGGCGGGACGAGCAGTACTTC.

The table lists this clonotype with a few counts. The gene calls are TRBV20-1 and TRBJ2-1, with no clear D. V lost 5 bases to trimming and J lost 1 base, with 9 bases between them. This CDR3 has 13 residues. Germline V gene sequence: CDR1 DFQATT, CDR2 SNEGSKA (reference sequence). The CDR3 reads CSALDRSYNEQFF. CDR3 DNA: TGCAGTGCTCTGGATAGGTCCTACAATGAGCAGTTCTTC.